The clone carrying this TCR beta chain was counted only a few times. Sequenced by immunoSEQ multiplex PCR; TCRdb stores in-frame clones only, minus some. The data show about 100,000 clones, less than 85% seen once. The germline gives CDR1 SGDLS, CDR2 YYNGEE. Trimming removed 5 bases from V and 6 bases from J, with 14 bases in between. This CDR3 is built from 14 residues. This sample is drawn from a study of OX40 agonist ivuxolimab in advanced cancers. Study in general: Patient treatment consisted of intravenous ivuxolimab administration every 2 weeks at 0.01 to 10 mg/kg.

This clonotype was sampled from an adult with an advanced solid tumor such as melanoma, head and neck, liver or kidney cancer. The chain combines TRBV9 with TRBJ2-2; TRBD1 might be the D (5 bases). Sequenced material: CD4+ or CD8+ T cells sorted from blood, taken in a trial of the OX40 agonist ivuxolimab. The CDR3 coding sequence is TGTGCCAGCAGTCCTTATGTAGGGGCCGGGGAGCTGTTTTTT. Translating it yields CASSPYVGAGELFF.